Presented here are 19 T cell receptor beta chains from one specimen sequenced in a study of cytomegalovirus exposure and HLA in healthy donors. PCR used 60 Vbeta primers and 13 Jbeta primers. Produced via immunoSEQ multiplex PCR; TCRdb's table is partial and in-frame only. Among 110,000 to 150,000 clones listed, 72% were seen once. Sample: PBMCs. The receptors stem from a man in his forties in good health and CMV-seronegative.

J is TRBJ1-1 and V is TRBV11-2; D possibly corresponds to TRBD1 (5 bases). The CDR3 totals 14 residues. From germline, CDR1 is SGHAT and CDR2 FQNNGV. V lost 4 bases and J 11 bases, leaving 20 bases between the germline ends. Here the CDR3 DNA reads TGTGCCAGCAGCTCAAGATTTGCCCTGCAGGGCGCTTTCTTT. It yields the protein CASSSRFALQGAFF.

This chain joins TRBV11-2 and TRBJ2-6; D gene uncertain. The V gene lost 3 bases and the J gene lost 0 bases, with 6 bases spanning the gap. The CDR3 has 15 residues. Germline loops: CDR1 SGHAT, CDR2 FQNNGV. The CDR3 bases are TGTGCCAGCAGCTTGAGGATCTCTGGGGCCAACGTCCTGACTTTC. Its protein product is CASSLRISGANVLTF.

This clone was picked up one time. The chain combines TRBV28 with TRBJ2-5; 8 bases match TRBD1. Trimming removed 5 bases from V and 4 bases from J; junction bases left unmatched: 12. The CDR3 totals 16 residues. The germline CDR1 and CDR2 sequences are MDHEN and SYDVKM. CDR3 loop: CASSRPGTGITETQYF. In nucleotides, the CDR3 is TGTGCCAGCAGTCGACCCGGGACAGGCATTACAGAGACCCAGTACTTC.

This chain connects TRBV4-1 to TRBJ1-4; 9 nucleotides agree with TRBD1. CDR3 size: 14 residues. CDR1 and CDR2 (germline): MGHRA, YSYEKL. J lost 7 bases, V lost 4 bases, and 4 bases had no gene match. The CDR3 coding sequence is TGCGCCAGCAGCCGGCCGGGACAGGGTGAAAAACTGTTTTTT. Translated, it gives CASSRPGQGEKLFF.

The rearrangement joins TRBV11-3 to TRBJ1-1; 7 positions match TRBD1. J lost 4 bases, V lost 5 bases, and 7 bases had no gene match. Germline CDR1 SGHNT, CDR2 YENEEA. The CDR3 runs to 14 residues. Written as DNA, the CDR3 is TGTGCCAGCAGCAAGGCCAGGGGGAGCACTGAAGCTTTCTTT. It codes for CASSKARGSTEAFF.

Only a few counts were recorded for this clone. The chain employs TRBV27 and TRBJ1-2; D call uncertain. This CDR3 contains 13 residues. Per the germline V gene, CDR1 is MNHEY and CDR2 is SMNVEV (reference sequence). The V gene lost 0 bases and the J gene lost 8 bases, with 10 bases spanning the gap. The CDR3 DNA is TGTGCCAGCAGTTTATCCTACGAGGCCGGCTACACCTTC. Amino acid sequence: CASSLSYEAGYTF.

CDR3 protein: CASSTPSQGAEAFF. The DNA for the CDR3 is TGTGCCAGCAGCACTCCCTCACAGGGTGCTGAAGCTTTCTTT. The rearrangement links TRBV28 to TRBJ1-1, with D perhaps TRBD1 (6 bases). Germline V lookup: CDR1 MDHEN, CDR2 SYDVKM. The CDR3 contains 14 residues. V was clipped by 6 bases and J by 6 bases, with 17 bases between them. Based on the CDR3 plus reference TRBV28 and TRBJ1-1, the full variable domain is DVKVTQSSRYLVKRTGEKVFLECVQDMDHENMFWYRQDPGLGLRLIYFSYDVKMKEKGDIPEGYSVSREKKERFSLILESASTNQTSMYLCASSTPSQGAEAFFGQGTRLTVV.

CDR3 in amino acids: CASSLRETSFEQYF. Here the CDR3 DNA reads TGTGCCAGCAGTTTGAGGGAGACCAGTTTTGAGCAGTACTTC. The chain carries TRBV27 and TRBJ2-7; possibly TRBD2 for D (5 bases). V lost 3 bases to trimming and J lost 7 bases, with 16 bases between them. Germline V gene lookup returns CDR1 MNHEY and CDR2 SMNVEV (reference sequence). The CDR3 covers 14 residues.

Concerning this clone: An end of the junction differs from the germline gene, which may be a read error. V is TRBV5-1 and J is TRBJ1-2; the D gene is possibly TRBD1 (6 bases). The germline V gene has CDR1 SGHRS and CDR2 YFSETQ. CDR3 length: 15 amino acids. DNA of the CDR3: TGCGCCAGCAGCCAAGAAACAGGGATGAGCTATGGCTACCCCTTC. This codes for CASSQETGMSYGYPF.

This chain connects TRBV15 to TRBJ2-7; TRBD1 matches at 8 bases. The CDR3 has 15 amino acids. From germline, CDR1 is LNHNV and CDR2 YYDKDF (reference sequence). V was clipped by 5 bases and J by 7 bases; unmatched bases: 13. The CDR3 DNA reads TGTGCCACCAGCTTTACTCCGGGGACAGGCCTTGAGCAGTACTTC. It is translated as CATSFTPGTGLEQYF.

The chain combines TRBV6-1 with TRBJ2-5, with D maybe TRBD1 (6 bases). The end of the DNA fits TRBJ2-7 better, so the J call may be wrong. Per germline, CDR1 MNHNS and CDR2 SASEGT. The CDR3 length is 14 residues. The CDR3 DNA follows: TGTGCCAGCAGTCCCGGGACAACGGCCTACGAGCAGTACTTC. The encoded protein is CASSPGTTAYEQYF.

The V call is TRBV7-2, the J call TRBJ2-1; 9 positions agree with TRBD2. Germline CDR1 and CDR2: SGHTA and FQGNSA. The CDR3 has 15 residues. The ends lost 5 bases at V and 5 bases at J; junction bases unmatched: 7. CDR3 coding DNA: TGTGCCAGCAGCCCGTTAGCGGGAGTAAACAATGAGCAGTTCTTC. It translates to CASSPLAGVNNEQFF.

The J gene is TRBJ2-1, the V gene TRBV30, with D possibly TRBD2 on 6 matching bases. CDR3 size: 11 residues. Germline V gene data show CDR1 as GTSNPN and CDR2 as SVGIG (reference sequence). Trimming shortened V by 4 bases and J by 6 bases, and 7 bases separated the two germline ends. CDR3 amino acids: CAWTGVNEQFF. The DNA of the CDR3 is TGTGCCTGGACGGGGGTCAATGAGCAGTTCTTC. Variable domain in full (rest from reference TRBV30 and TRBJ2-1): SQTIHQWPATLVQPVGSPLSLECTVEGTSNPNLYWYRQAAGRGLQLLFYSVGIGQISSEVPQNLSASRPQDRQFILSSKKLLLSDSGFYLCAWTGVNEQFFGPGTRLTVL.

The chain is built from TRBV4-1 and TRBJ2-6; 10 nucleotides match TRBD1. Germline assignment: CDR1 MGHRA and CDR2 YSYEKL. Trimming at V came to 4 bases and at J to 3 bases, leaving 3 bases not matched to a gene. This CDR3 is built from 16 residues. The CDR3 DNA reads as TGCGCCAGCAGCCTTGGACAGGGGGGTGGGGCCAACGTCCTGACTTTC. Protein product: CASSLGQGGGANVLTF.

The chain couples TRBV5-4 to TRBJ2-7; D is unresolved. The CDR3 is 14 residues long. The germline CDR1 and CDR2 sequences are SGHNT and YYREEE (reference sequence). Trimming removed 2 bases at V and 5 bases at J, with 14 bases between. The CDR3 nucleotides read TGTGCCAGCAGCTTTCCTCGGGTTCTGGACGAGCAGTACTTC. It encodes CASSFPRVLDEQYF. Based on the CDR3 plus reference TRBV5-4 and TRBJ2-7, the full variable domain is ETGVTQSPTHLIKTRGQQVTLRCSSQSGHNTVSWYQQALGQGPQFIFQYYREEENGRGNFPPRFSGLQFPNYSSELNVNALELDDSALYLCASSFPRVLDEQYFGPGTRLTVT.

This chain connects TRBV5-1 to TRBJ2-3, with D possibly being TRBD1 (7 bases). The germline V gene encodes CDR1 SGHRS and CDR2 YFSETQ. The CDR3 contains 15 residues. Between the trimmed V and J ends, which lost 4 bases and 1 base, there was a span of 13 bases. CDR3 sequence: CASSPEGTGTDTQYF. The CDR3 DNA follows: TGCGCCAGCAGCCCGGAGGGGACAGGCACAGATACGCAGTATTTT.

The chain combines TRBV7-2 with TRBJ2-7, with D perhaps matching TRBD2 (5 bases). The length of the CDR3 is 13 residues. CDR1 is SGHTA, CDR2 FQGNSA, per germline. Deletions cut 5 bases from V and 7 bases from J, with 15 bases between. This chain's CDR3 is CASSVDWVTEQYF. For the CDR3, the DNA is TGTGCCAGCAGCGTGGACTGGGTCACGGAGCAGTACTTC.

The chain has TRBV28 and TRBJ2-1; 12 bases fit TRBD2. Looked up from germline, CDR1 is MDHEN and CDR2 is SYDVKM. CDR3 length equals 16 residues. The V and J ends lost 5 bases and 2 bases, in that order; junction bases with no gene match: 4. The CDR3 coding sequence is TGTGCCAGCAGTCCTAGCGGGAGGGGCGCCTACAATGAGCAGTTCTTC. Its translation is CASSPSGRGAYNEQFF.

The V gene is TRBV9, the J gene TRBJ2-5, with TRBD1 matching over 7 bases. The length of the CDR3 is 15 residues. Germline V lookup: CDR1 SGDLS, CDR2 YYNGEE. The V segment lost 6 bases and the J segment 5 bases; nucleotides outside the gene matches: 13. Written as DNA, the CDR3 is TGTGCCAGCACACGGACAGGAACCCCCTGGGAGACCCAGTACTTC. This codes for CASTRTGTPWETQYF. The variable domain in full, with the rest retrieved from reference TRBV9 and TRBJ2-5, is DSGVTQTPKHLITATGQRVTLRCSPRSGDLSVYWYQQSLDQGLQFLIQYYNGEERAKGNILERFSAQQFPDLHSELNLSSLELGDSALYFCASTRTGTPWETQYFGPGTRLLVL.